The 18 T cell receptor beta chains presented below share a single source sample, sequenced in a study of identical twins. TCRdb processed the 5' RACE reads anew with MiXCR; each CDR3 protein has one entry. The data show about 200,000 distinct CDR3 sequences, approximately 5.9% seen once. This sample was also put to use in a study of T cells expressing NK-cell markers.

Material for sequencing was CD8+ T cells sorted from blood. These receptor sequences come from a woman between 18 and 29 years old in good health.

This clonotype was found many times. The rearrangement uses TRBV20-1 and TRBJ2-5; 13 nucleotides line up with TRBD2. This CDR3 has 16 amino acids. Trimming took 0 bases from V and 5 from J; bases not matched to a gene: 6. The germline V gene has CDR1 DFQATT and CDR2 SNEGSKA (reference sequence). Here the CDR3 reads CSARDLLAGGPETQYF. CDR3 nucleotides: TGCAGTGCTAGAGATTTACTAGCGGGGGGGCCCGAGACCCAGTACTTC.

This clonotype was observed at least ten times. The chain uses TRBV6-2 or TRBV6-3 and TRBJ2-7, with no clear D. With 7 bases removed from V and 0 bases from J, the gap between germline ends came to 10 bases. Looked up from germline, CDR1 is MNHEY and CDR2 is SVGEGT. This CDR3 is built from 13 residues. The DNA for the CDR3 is TGTGCCAGCACCGCCGGGTTCTCCTACGAGCAGTACTTC. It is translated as CASTAGFSYEQYF.

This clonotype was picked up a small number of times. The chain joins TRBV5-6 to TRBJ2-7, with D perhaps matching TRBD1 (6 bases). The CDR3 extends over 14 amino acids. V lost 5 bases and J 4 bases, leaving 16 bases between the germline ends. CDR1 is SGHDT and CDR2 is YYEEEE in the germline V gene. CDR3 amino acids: CASRNRDIVYEQYF. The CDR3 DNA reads TGTGCCAGCAGAAACCGGGACATAGTATACGAGCAGTACTTC.

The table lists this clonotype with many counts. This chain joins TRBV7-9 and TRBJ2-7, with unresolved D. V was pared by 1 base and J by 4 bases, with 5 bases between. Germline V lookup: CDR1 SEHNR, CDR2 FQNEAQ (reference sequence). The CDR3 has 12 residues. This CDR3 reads CASSLDQYEQYF. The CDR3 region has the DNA TGTGCCAGCAGCTTAGATCAGTACGAGCAGTACTTC.

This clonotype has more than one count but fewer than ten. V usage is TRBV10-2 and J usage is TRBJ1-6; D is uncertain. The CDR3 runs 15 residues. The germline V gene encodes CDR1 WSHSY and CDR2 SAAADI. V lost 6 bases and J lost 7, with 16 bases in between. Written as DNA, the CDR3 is TGCGCCAGCAGGGAGACTAGAAAGGGCAATTCACCCCTCCACTTT. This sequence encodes CASRETRKGNSPLHF.

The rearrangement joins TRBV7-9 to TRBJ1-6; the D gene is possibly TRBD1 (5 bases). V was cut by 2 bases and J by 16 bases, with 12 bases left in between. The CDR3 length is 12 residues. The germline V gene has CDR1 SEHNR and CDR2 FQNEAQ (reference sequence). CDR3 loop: CASSLPDITLHF. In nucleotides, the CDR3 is TGTGCCAGCAGCTTACCGGACATCACTCTCCACTTT.

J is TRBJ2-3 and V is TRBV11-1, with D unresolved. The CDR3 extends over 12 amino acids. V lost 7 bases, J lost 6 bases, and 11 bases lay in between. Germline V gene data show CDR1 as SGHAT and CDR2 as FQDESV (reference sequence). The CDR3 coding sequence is TGTGCCAGCACTCCAGAGGATGATACGCAGTATTTT. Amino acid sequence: CASTPEDDTQYF.

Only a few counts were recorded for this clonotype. The CDR3 sequence is CASSGHDRAREQYF. The DNA of the CDR3 is TGTGCCAGCAGTGGGCATGACAGGGCCCGCGAGCAGTACTTC. V usage is TRBV25-1 and J usage is TRBJ2-7, with 7 positions matching TRBD1. CDR3 length: 14 residues. Trimming cost V 4 bases and J 6 bases; bases outside gene matches: 9. Germline V CDR1 and CDR2: MGHDK, SYGVNS.

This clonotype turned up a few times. This chain's CDR3 is CASSRTSGPNEQFF. The CDR3 DNA reads TGCGCCAGCAGCAGGACTAGCGGGCCTAATGAGCAGTTCTTC. V gene TRBV5-1 combines with J gene TRBJ2-1, with 11 bases identical to TRBD2. The germline CDR1 and CDR2 sequences are SGHRS and YFSETQ. The CDR3 covers 14 residues. Trimming cost V 4 bases and J 7 bases; bases outside gene matches: 4.

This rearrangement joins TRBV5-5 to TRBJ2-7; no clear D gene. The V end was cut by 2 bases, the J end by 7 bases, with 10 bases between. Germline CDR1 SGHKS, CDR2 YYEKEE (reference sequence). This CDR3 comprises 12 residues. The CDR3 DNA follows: TGTGCCAGCAGCTTCATGAGAGAGGAGCAGTACTTC. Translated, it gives CASSFMREEQYF.

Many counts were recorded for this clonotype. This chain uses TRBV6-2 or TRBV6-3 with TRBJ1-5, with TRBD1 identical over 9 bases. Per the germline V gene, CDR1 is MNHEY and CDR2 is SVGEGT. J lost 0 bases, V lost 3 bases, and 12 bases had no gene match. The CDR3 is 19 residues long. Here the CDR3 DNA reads TGTGCCAGCAGTTATGAATTCGGGACAGGGATTTATAGCAATCAGCCCCAGCATTTT. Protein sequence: CASSYEFGTGIYSNQPQHF.

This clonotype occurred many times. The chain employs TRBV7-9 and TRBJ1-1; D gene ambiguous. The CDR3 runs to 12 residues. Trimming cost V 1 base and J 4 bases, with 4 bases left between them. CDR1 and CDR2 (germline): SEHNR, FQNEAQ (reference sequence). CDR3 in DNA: TGTGCCAGCAGCTTAGGTATCACTGAAGCTTTCTTT. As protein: CASSLGITEAFF.

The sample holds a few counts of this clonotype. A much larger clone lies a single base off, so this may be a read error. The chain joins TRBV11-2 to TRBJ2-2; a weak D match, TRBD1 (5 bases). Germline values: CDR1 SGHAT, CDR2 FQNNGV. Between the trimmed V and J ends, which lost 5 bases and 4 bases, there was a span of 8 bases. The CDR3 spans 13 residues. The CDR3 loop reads CASSPDSTGELFF. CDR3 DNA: TGTGCCAGCAGCCCCGACAGCACCGGGGAGCTGTTTTTT.

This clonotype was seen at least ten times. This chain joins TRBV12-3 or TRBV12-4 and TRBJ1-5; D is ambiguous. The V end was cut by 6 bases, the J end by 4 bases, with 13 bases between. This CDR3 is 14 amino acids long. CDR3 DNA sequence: TGTGCCAGCAGCCCCCCCCCAGTAAATCAGCCCCAGCATTTT. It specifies CASSPPPVNQPQHF.

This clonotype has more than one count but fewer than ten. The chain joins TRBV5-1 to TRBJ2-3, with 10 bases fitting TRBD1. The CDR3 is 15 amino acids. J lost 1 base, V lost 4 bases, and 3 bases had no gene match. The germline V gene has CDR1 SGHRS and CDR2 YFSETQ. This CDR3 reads CASSPGTGGTDTQYF. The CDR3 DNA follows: TGCGCCAGCAGCCCCGGGACAGGGGGCACAGATACGCAGTATTTT.

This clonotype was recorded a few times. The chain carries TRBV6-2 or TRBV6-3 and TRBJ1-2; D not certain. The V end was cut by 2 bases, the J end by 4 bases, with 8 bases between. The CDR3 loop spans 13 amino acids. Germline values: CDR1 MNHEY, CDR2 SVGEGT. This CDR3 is CASSYAPSYGYTF. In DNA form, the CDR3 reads TGTGCCAGCAGTTACGCCCCCTCCTATGGCTACACCTTC.

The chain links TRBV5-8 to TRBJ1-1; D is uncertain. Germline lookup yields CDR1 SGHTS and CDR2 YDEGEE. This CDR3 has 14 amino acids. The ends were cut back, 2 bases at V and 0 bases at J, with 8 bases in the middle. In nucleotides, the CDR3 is TGTGCCAGCAGCTTCAGGTATATGAACACTGAAGCTTTCTTT. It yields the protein CASSFRYMNTEAFF.

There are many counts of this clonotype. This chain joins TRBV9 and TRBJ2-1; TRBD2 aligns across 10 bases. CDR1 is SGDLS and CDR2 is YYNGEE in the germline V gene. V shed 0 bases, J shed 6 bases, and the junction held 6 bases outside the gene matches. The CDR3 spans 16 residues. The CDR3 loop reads CASSVVSGRALNEQFF. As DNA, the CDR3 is TGTGCCAGCAGCGTAGTAAGCGGGAGGGCCCTCAATGAGCAGTTCTTC.